Following are 23 T cell receptor beta chains from one sample sequenced in a study of cytomegalovirus exposure and HLA in healthy donors. Libraries were prepared by immunoSEQ multiplex PCR; TCRdb keeps only in-frame clonotypes and omits some of them. The sample includes 65,000 to 90,000 clones, approximately 90% of them seen just once. The sample comprised PBMCs. These TCRs come from a woman aged 18-29 years in good health and CMV-seropositive.

The chain is built from TRBV11-2 and TRBJ2-7; 14 nucleotides match TRBD2. V shed 4 bases, J shed 5 bases, and the junction held 10 bases outside the gene matches. The CDR3 has 17 residues. CDR1 and CDR2 from the germline V gene are SGHAT and FQNNGV. The CDR3 region is CASSYRPGTSGRNEQYF. The CDR3 DNA is TGTGCCAGCAGCTACCGCCCCGGGACTAGCGGGAGAAACGAGCAGTACTTC.

The chain has TRBV19 and TRBJ1-5; a weak D match, TRBD1 (5 bases). This CDR3 has 14 residues. Germline V gene data show CDR1 as LNHDA and CDR2 as SQIVND (reference sequence). V dropped 6 bases and J dropped 7 bases, with 16 bases sitting between them. CDR3 nucleotide sequence: TGTGCCAGTAGGTCCGGAGGGGCAAAACAGCCCCAGCATTTT. This translates into CASRSGGAKQPQHF. The variable domain in full, completed from reference TRBV19 and TRBJ1-5, reads DGGITQSPKYLFRKEGQNVTLSCEQNLNHDAMYWYRQDPGQGLRLIYYSQIVNDFQKGDIAEGYSVSREKKESFPLTVTSAQKNPTAFYLCASRSGGAKQPQHFGDGTRLSIL.

The rearrangement uses TRBV7-2 and TRBJ1-4, with TRBD1 matching over 7 bases. The CDR3 loop spans 13 amino acids. The germline V gene has CDR1 SGHTA and CDR2 FQGNSA. The ends lost 5 bases at V and 7 bases at J; junction bases unmatched: 4. CDR3 bases: TGTGCCAGCAGCCCCTACAGGGGTGAAAAACTGTTTTTT. Protein: CASSPYRGEKLFF.

The chain joins TRBV19 to TRBJ1-4, with 8 bases lining up with TRBD1. The CDR3 contains 15 residues. The germline V gene encodes CDR1 LNHDA and CDR2 SQIVND (reference sequence). V gave up 9 bases and J gave up 7 bases; unmatched junction bases: 13. The CDR3, as DNA: TGTGCCAGCACTGACAGGGGTGGGAGCGGTGAAAAACTGTTTTTT. Protein sequence: CASTDRGGSGEKLFF.

The V call is TRBV28, the J call TRBJ1-5; 8 bases match TRBD1. V trimming: 5 bases; J trimming: 5 bases; junction bases outside the gene matches: 2. Germline assignment: CDR1 MDHEN and CDR2 SYDVKM. This CDR3 region has 13 residues. The CDR3 sequence is CASSQQGDQPQHF. The DNA for the CDR3 is TGTGCCAGCAGTCAACAGGGGGATCAGCCCCAGCATTTT.

The genes are TRBV5-6 and TRBJ2-7; 9 bases are shared with TRBD1. The germline CDR1 and CDR2 sequences are SGHDT and YYEEEE. The CDR3 totals 14 residues. The junction had 5 bases not matched to a gene; V was cut back by 2 bases and J by 5 bases. The CDR3 nucleotides are TGTGCCAGCAGCTTCGGGACAGGGACGAACGAGCAGTACTTC. Translation: CASSFGTGTNEQYF.

CDR3 coding DNA: TGCGCCAGCAGCCAACGGGGTAACCAGAGAATGAACACTGAAGCTTTCTTT. Its translation: CASSQRGNQRMNTEAFF. V usage is TRBV4-1 and J usage is TRBJ1-1; unclear D gene. The germline CDR1 and CDR2 sequences are MGHRA and YSYEKL. V was shortened by 2 bases and J by 0 bases, with 16 bases between the two germline ends. The CDR3 contains 17 residues.

CDR3 protein: CASSLPNGTGLHYGYTF. CDR3 DNA: TGTGCCAGCAGCCTCCCGAATGGGACAGGGCTCCACTATGGCTACACCTTC. The chain joins TRBV11-2 to TRBJ1-2; TRBD1 aligns across 9 bases. J was trimmed by 3 bases and V by 5 bases; bases with no gene match: 13. Germline CDR1 SGHAT, CDR2 FQNNGV. There are 17 residues in the CDR3.

This rearrangement joins TRBV7-2 to TRBJ1-1; D is undetermined. The V end was cut by 2 bases, the J end by 0 bases, with 4 bases between. This CDR3 region has 13 residues. CDR1 and CDR2 (germline): SGHTA, FQGNSA. The CDR3 region is CASSLFMNTEAFF. The CDR3 DNA sequence: TGTGCCAGCAGCTTATTCATGAACACTGAAGCTTTCTTT.

The chain combines TRBV28 with TRBJ1-2, with 7 bases lining up with TRBD1. CDR3 length equals 13 residues. V was clipped by 3 bases and J by 4 bases; unmatched bases: 2. Per the germline V gene, CDR1 is MDHEN and CDR2 is SYDVKM. The CDR3 region has the DNA TGTGCCAGCAGTTTCGGACAGGTCTATGGCTACACCTTC. It codes for CASSFGQVYGYTF.

The J gene is TRBJ1-3, the V gene TRBV30; D remains unclear. Germline V gene lookup returns CDR1 GTSNPN and CDR2 SVGIG (reference sequence). With 3 bases removed from V and 3 bases from J, the gap between germline ends came to 3 bases. The CDR3 extends over 11 amino acids. CDR3 sequence: CAWSSGNTIYF. The CDR3 nucleotides are TGTGCCTGGAGCAGTGGAAACACCATATATTTT.

This chain links TRBV5-4 with TRBJ1-1; D is perhaps TRBD1 (6 bases). CDR3 length equals 15 residues. Germline CDR1 SGHNT, CDR2 YYREEE (reference sequence). Deletions cut 2 bases from V and 1 base from J, with 12 bases between. CDR3 coding DNA: TGTGCCAGCAGCTTCGGGACACCTTCGAACACTGAAGCTTTCTTT. Translated: CASSFGTPSNTEAFF.

This chain joins TRBV30 and TRBJ1-5, with a weak D call TRBD1 (6 bases). The germline V and J ends were trimmed by 2 bases and 7 bases, with 12 bases remaining between them. Germline values: CDR1 GTSNPN, CDR2 SVGIG (reference sequence). The CDR3 covers 13 residues. The CDR3 is CAWSLRGEQPQHF. The CDR3 DNA follows: TGTGCCTGGAGTCTCAGGGGTGAGCAGCCCCAGCATTTT.

The chain uses TRBV5-4 and TRBJ1-2; 7 nucleotides align to TRBD1. Germline CDR1 reads SGHNT; CDR2 reads YYREEE (reference sequence). CDR3 size: 16 residues. With V trimmed by 3 bases and J by 1 base, 9 bases remained unmatched. CDR3 in DNA: TGTGCCAGCAGCTCCCCGACAGGGTCATTTAACTATGGCTACACCTTC. Amino acids: CASSSPTGSFNYGYTF.

This clone was seen just once. This rearrangement joins TRBV19 to TRBJ1-3; 8 positions match TRBD1. Trimming removed 7 bases from V and 3 bases from J; junction bases left unmatched: 8. Per the germline V gene, CDR1 is LNHDA and CDR2 is SQIVND (reference sequence). The CDR3 runs to 15 residues. The CDR3 loop is CASNEDRAVGNTIYF. The CDR3 coding sequence is TGTGCCAGTAATGAGGACAGGGCCGTTGGAAACACCATATATTTT.

In its sample, this clone was seen once. The chain couples TRBV4-2 to TRBJ1-2; 7 bases agree with TRBD1. This CDR3 is built from 14 residues. J lost 7 bases, V lost 0 bases, and 5 bases had no gene match. Per germline, CDR1 LGHNA and CDR2 YNFKEQ. The CDR3 reads CASSQDDRAAGYTF. The CDR3 DNA follows: TGTGCCAGCAGCCAAGATGACAGGGCCGCTGGCTACACCTTC.

V gene TRBV29-1 combines with J gene TRBJ2-1; 12 nucleotides line up with TRBD2. Germline CDR1 and CDR2: SQVTM and ANQGSEA. CDR3 size: 14 residues. V was pared by 7 bases and J by 7 bases, with 8 bases of the junction left unmatched. The CDR3 DNA reads TGCAGCGCTCCACTAGCGGGGGGTTGGAATGAGCAGTTCTTC. This codes for CSAPLAGGWNEQFF.

CDR3 DNA: TGTGCCAGCAGCTTAGAATGGACAGGGGACGTCTATGGCTACACCTTC. It specifies CASSLEWTGDVYGYTF. The chain joins TRBV11-2 to TRBJ1-2; 9 bases agree with TRBD1. CDR3 length equals 16 residues. CDR1 and CDR2 from the germline V gene are SGHAT and FQNNGV. V lost 0 bases, J lost 4 bases, and 6 bases stayed unmatched.

The gene calls are TRBV28 and TRBJ2-2; 7 nucleotides match TRBD1. The CDR3 is made up of 17 amino acids. Losses at the gene ends were 8 bases for V and 1 base for J; bases not matched to a gene: 13. Per germline, CDR1 MDHEN and CDR2 SYDVKM. The CDR3 region has the DNA TGTGCCAGCGGATGGGACAGTCAATTTTTGAACACCGGGGAGCTGTTTTTT. Translating it yields CASGWDSQFLNTGELFF.

In its sample, this clone was seen once. This rearrangement joins TRBV7-8 to TRBJ1-4, with 8 bases that match TRBD1. This CDR3 is 16 amino acids long. The J segment lost 7 bases and the V segment lost 1 base, leaving 8 bases of the junction unmatched. Germline-derived CDR1 and CDR2 are SGHVS and FQNEAQ. For the CDR3, the DNA is TGTGCCAGCAGCTTAGGTTCAGGGGGCGGGGGTGAAAAACTGTTTTTT. Its translation is CASSLGSGGGGEKLFF.

In nucleotides, the CDR3 is TGTGCCAGCAGCTTGGGGGCAGGGGCATATCAGCCCCAGCATTTT. Protein: CASSLGAGAYQPQHF. The chain has TRBV7-9 and TRBJ1-5; D perhaps matches TRBD1 (6 bases). CDR3 size: 15 residues. Per germline, CDR1 SEHNR and CDR2 FQNEAQ (reference sequence). V was trimmed by 3 bases and J by 5 bases, leaving 14 bases between them.

The chain links TRBV7-6 to TRBJ2-1; D may be TRBD1 (6 bases). CDR1 is SGHVS and CDR2 is FNYEAQ in the germline V gene. V was shortened by 1 base and J by 1 base, with 8 bases between the two germline ends. This CDR3 is 15 amino acids long. CDR3 residues: CASSLGGPSYNEQFF. DNA of the CDR3: TGTGCCAGCAGCTTAGGGGGGCCATCCTACAATGAGCAGTTCTTC.

This clone has just one count. The chain recombines TRBV11-1 with TRBJ2-7; 7 nucleotides match TRBD2. Unmatched junction bases numbered 9, after V lost 5 bases and J lost 5 bases. The CDR3 has 14 residues. Germline V gene sequence: CDR1 SGHAT, CDR2 FQDESV (reference sequence). The CDR3 is CASSGAGRLHEQYF. The DNA of the CDR3 is TGTGCCAGCAGCGGGGCCGGGAGGTTGCACGAGCAGTACTTC.